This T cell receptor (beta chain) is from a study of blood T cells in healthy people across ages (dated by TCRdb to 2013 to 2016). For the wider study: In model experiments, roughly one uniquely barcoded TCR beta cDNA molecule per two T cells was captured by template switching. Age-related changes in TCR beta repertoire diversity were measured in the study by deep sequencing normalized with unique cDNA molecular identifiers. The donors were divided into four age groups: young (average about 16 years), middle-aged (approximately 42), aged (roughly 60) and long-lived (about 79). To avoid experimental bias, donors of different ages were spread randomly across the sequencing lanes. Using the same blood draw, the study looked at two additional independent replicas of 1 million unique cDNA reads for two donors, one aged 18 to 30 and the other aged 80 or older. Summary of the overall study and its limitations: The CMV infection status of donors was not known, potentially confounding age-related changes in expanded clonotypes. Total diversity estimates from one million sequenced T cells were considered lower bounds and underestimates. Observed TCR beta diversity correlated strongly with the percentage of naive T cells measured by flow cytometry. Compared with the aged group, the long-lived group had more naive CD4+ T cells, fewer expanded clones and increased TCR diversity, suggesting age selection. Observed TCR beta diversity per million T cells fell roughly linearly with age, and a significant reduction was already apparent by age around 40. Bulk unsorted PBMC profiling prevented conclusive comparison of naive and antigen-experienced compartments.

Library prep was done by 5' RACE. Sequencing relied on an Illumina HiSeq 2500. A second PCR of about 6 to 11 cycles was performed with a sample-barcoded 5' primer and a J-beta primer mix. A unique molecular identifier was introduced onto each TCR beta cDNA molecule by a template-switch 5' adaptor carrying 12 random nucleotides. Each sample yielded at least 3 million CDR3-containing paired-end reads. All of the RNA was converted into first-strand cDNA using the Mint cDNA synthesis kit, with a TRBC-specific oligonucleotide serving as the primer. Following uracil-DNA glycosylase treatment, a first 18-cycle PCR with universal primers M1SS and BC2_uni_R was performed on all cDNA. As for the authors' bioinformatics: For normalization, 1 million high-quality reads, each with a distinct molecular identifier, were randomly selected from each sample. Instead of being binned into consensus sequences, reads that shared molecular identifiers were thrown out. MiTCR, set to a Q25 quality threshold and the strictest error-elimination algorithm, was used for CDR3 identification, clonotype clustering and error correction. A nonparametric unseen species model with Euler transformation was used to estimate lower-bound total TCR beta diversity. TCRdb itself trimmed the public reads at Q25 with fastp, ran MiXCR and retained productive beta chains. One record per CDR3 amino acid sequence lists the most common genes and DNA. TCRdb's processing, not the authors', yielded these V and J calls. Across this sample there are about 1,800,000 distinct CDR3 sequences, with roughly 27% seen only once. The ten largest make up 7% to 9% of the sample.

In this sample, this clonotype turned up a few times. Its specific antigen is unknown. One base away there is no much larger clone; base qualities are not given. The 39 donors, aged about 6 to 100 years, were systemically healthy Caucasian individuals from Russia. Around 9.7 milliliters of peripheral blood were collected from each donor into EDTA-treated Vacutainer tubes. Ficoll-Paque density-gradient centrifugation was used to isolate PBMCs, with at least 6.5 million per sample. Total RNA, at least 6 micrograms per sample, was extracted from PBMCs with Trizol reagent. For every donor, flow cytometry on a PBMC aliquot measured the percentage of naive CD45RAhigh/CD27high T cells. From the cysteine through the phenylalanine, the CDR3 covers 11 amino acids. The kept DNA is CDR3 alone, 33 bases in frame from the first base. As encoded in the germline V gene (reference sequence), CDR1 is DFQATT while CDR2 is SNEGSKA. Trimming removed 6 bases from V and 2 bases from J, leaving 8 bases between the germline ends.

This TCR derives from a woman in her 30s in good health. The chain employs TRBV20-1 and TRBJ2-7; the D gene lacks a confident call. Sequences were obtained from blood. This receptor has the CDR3 CSAQGPYEQYF. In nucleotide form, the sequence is TGCAGTGCCCAAGGTCCCTACGAGCAGTACTTC.